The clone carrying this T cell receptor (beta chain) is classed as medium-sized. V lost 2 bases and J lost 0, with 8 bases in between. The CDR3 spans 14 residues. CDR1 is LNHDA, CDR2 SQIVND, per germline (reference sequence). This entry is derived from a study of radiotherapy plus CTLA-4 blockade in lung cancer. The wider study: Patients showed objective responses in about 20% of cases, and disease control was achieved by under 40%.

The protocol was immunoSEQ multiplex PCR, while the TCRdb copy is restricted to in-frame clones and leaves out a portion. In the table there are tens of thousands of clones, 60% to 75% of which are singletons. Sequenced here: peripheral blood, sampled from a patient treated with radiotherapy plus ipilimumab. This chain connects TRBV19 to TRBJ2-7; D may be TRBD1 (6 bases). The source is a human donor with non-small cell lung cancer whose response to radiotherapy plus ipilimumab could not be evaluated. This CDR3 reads CASSIQGTSYEQYF. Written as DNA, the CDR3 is TGTGCCAGTAGTATACAGGGGACCTCCTACGAGCAGTACTTC.